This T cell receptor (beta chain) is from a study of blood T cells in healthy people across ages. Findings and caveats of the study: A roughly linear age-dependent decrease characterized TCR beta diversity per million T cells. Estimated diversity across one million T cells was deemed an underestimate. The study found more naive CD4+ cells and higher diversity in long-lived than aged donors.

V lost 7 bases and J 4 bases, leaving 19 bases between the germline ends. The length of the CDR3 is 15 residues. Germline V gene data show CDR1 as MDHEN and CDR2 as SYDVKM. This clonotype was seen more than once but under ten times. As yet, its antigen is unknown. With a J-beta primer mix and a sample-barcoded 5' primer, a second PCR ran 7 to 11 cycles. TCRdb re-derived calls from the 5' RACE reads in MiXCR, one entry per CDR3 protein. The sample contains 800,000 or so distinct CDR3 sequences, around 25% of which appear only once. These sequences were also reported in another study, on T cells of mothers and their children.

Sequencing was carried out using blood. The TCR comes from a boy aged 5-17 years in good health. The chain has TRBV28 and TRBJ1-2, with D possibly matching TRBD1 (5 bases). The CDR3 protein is CASTNLGAGSYGYTF. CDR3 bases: TGTGCCAGCACGAACCTTGGGGCAGGGAGCTATGGCTACACCTTC.